One sample yielded the 20 T cell receptor beta chains listed below, sequenced in a study of shared clonotypes between healthy human individuals (dated by TCRdb to 2018 to 2021). The library was generated by the immunoSEQ multiplex PCR assay. Held by TCRdb, this immuneACCESS table contains in-frame sequences only and omits some clones. Under half of the omission traces to an unresolved V gene where checked; the cause of the rest is unknown. A total of about 1.5 million clones appear in this sample, roughly 96% of them only once. Clones ranked in the top ten supply roughly 1.2% of the sample. Material: naive CD4+ T cells sorted from blood. Explained via the paper, the cell subset or site label denotes: CD45RA+ positively selected. Every receptor here comes from a man aged 25 to 40 in good health.

CDR3 in amino acids: CAISDDRARTGELFF. For the CDR3, the DNA is TGTGCCATCAGTGACGACAGGGCGAGGACCGGGGAGCTGTTTTTT. The chain has TRBV10-3 and TRBJ2-2; 7 bases map to TRBD1. Germline CDR1 is ENHRY and CDR2 is SYGVKD. V gave up 3 bases and J gave up 5 bases; unmatched junction bases: 6. CDR3 length: 15 residues.

This clone has only one observation. Other nucleotide sequences from this sample produce the same CDR3. V usage is TRBV19 and J usage is TRBJ2-2; 8 nucleotides align to TRBD2. CDR1 is LNHDA, CDR2 SQIVND, per germline (reference sequence). This CDR3 comprises 15 residues. J gave up 1 base and V 5 bases, and 3 bases lay outside the gene matches. The CDR3 loop is CASSRLAGNTGELFF. CDR3 nucleotide sequence: TGTGCCAGTAGTCGTCTAGCGGGGAACACCGGGGAGCTGTTTTTT.

This clone was seen once. The V and J genes are TRBV5-4 and TRBJ2-5; 7 positions match TRBD2. CDR3 length: 14 residues. Germline CDR1 reads SGHNT; CDR2 reads YYREEE (reference sequence). J lost 0 bases, V lost 4 bases, and 3 bases had no gene match. The CDR3 protein is CASSSGTYQETQYF. The CDR3 DNA follows: TGTGCCAGCAGCAGCGGGACCTACCAAGAGACCCAGTACTTC.

The V gene is TRBV6-5, the J gene TRBJ2-7; 7 bases align to TRBD1. J lost 3 bases, V lost 6 bases, and 5 bases had no gene match. The CDR3 contains 13 residues. Germline assignment: CDR1 MNHEY and CDR2 SVGAGI. The CDR3 spells CASRGTANYEQYF. The CDR3 coding sequence is TGTGCCAGCAGAGGGACAGCGAACTACGAGCAGTACTTC.

V and J are TRBV4-3 and TRBJ2-1; a weak D match, TRBD2 (7 bases). Germline CDR1 reads LGHNA; CDR2 reads YSLEER. The CDR3 loop spans 16 amino acids. Trimming took off 0 bases at V and 6 bases at J, with 15 bases between the two ends. The CDR3 region is CASSQDPGGPSNEQFF. The CDR3 DNA reads as TGCGCCAGCAGCCAAGACCCCGGGGGGCCTAGCAATGAGCAGTTCTTC.

The chain joins TRBV29-1 to TRBJ2-7; 12 nucleotides align to TRBD2. V lost 8 bases to trimming and J lost 2 bases; unmatched junction nucleotides: 4. Per germline, CDR1 SQVTM and CDR2 ANQGSEA. The CDR3 is 13 amino acids. DNA for the CDR3: TGCAGCTCCTGGACTAGCGGGACCTACGAGCAGTACTTC. It translates to CSSWTSGTYEQYF.

This clone was seen only once. The V gene is TRBV13, the J gene TRBJ2-3; D unclear. This CDR3 is built from 12 residues. Trimming cost V 5 bases and J 2 bases, with 5 bases left between them. CDR1 PRHDT and CDR2 FYEKMQ come from the germline V gene (reference sequence). The CDR3 sequence: CASSRITDTQYF. The CDR3 region has the DNA TGTGCCAGCAGCCGAATCACAGATACGCAGTATTTT.

This clone was recorded a few times. The gene calls are TRBV27 and TRBJ2-7, with TRBD1 as a possible D gene (6 bases). V shed 0 bases and J shed 2 bases, with 11 bases lying between them. The CDR3 loop spans 15 amino acids. The germline V gene has CDR1 MNHEY and CDR2 SMNVEV (reference sequence). CDR3 sequence: CASSLSPGHPYEQYF. CDR3 bases: TGTGCCAGCAGTTTATCGCCGGGACATCCCTACGAGCAGTACTTC.

The chain recombines TRBV5-1 with TRBJ2-7; D remains unclear. The germline gives CDR1 SGHRS, CDR2 YFSETQ. Trimming stripped 0 bases from V and 0 bases from J, with 10 bases between. The CDR3 sequence is 15 residues long. CDR3 residues: CASSLEGRSSYEQYF. CDR3 sequence (DNA): TGCGCCAGCAGCTTGGAAGGCAGAAGCTCCTACGAGCAGTACTTC.

With respect to this clone: Other DNA sequences in the sample encode the same CDR3. The rearrangement uses TRBV19 and TRBJ2-3; D might be TRBD2 (5 bases). Germline CDR1 LNHDA, CDR2 SQIVND (reference sequence). The CDR3 is 14 residues long. V shed 2 bases and J shed 1 base, with 7 bases lying between them. This chain's CDR3 is CASSISGGTDTQYF. The CDR3 DNA sequence: TGTGCCAGTAGTATATCCGGGGGCACAGATACGCAGTATTTT.

CDR3 coding DNA: TGCGCCAGCACGAGACTAGCGGGAGGGATAACCTCCTACGAGCAGTACTTC. Its protein is CASTRLAGGITSYEQYF. The J gene is TRBJ2-7, the V gene TRBV5-1, with TRBD2 identical over 14 bases. Germline assignment: CDR1 SGHRS and CDR2 YFSETQ. The trim removed 6 bases at V and 0 bases at J, leaving 8 bases unmatched. The CDR3 is 17 residues long.

CDR3 residues: CASKEAGGTSTDTQYF. The CDR3 region has the DNA TGTGCCAGCAAGGAAGCGGGAGGGACTAGCACAGATACGCAGTATTTT. V and J are TRBV6-1 and TRBJ2-3; 10 bases agree with TRBD2. Germline values: CDR1 MNHNS, CDR2 SASEGT. The CDR3 sequence is 16 residues long. Germline trimming cut 7 bases from V and 0 bases from J; bases unmatched to any gene: 7.

Only one count was recorded for this clone. The chain has TRBV7-2 and TRBJ2-1, with unresolved D. The ends were cut back, 2 bases at V and 6 bases at J, with 14 bases in the middle. Germline V gene data show CDR1 as SGHTA and CDR2 as FQGNSA. The CDR3 extends over 15 amino acids. CDR3 sequence reads: CASSLQGPKGNEQFF. DNA of the CDR3: TGTGCCAGCAGCTTACAAGGGCCAAAGGGCAATGAGCAGTTCTTC.

The genes are TRBV6-5 and TRBJ2-5; D is perhaps TRBD1 (6 bases). There are 13 residues in the CDR3. Germline assignment: CDR1 MNHEY and CDR2 SVGAGI. V gave up 4 bases and J gave up 7 bases, with 13 bases separating them. The CDR3 bases are TGTGCCAGCAGTTCACAGGGATGGGGGACCCAGTACTTC. Encoded protein: CASSSQGWGTQYF.

This clone was recorded a few times. The V call is TRBV25-1, the J call TRBJ1-4; D unclear. Trimming took 6 bases from V and 8 from J, leaving 10 bases between them. Germline values: CDR1 MGHDK, CDR2 SYGVNS. The CDR3 sequence is 12 residues long. The CDR3 spells CASRRREEKLFF. DNA of the CDR3: TGTGCCAGCAGGAGACGGGAGGAAAAACTGTTTTTT.

On this clone itself: Within the sample, other DNA sequences also encode this same CDR3. V and J are TRBV19 and TRBJ2-3; the D is unclear. The V gene lost 1 base and the J gene lost 1 base, with 6 bases spanning the gap. Germline assignment: CDR1 LNHDA and CDR2 SQIVND (reference sequence). This CDR3 spans 14 amino acids. The CDR3 loop reads CASSIGSRTDTQYF. CDR3 nucleotide sequence: TGTGCCAGTAGTATAGGCAGCCGCACAGATACGCAGTATTTT.

The rearrangement uses TRBV28 and TRBJ1-2; D is unclear. The V gene's germline CDR1 is MDHEN and CDR2 SYDVKM. V shed 2 bases and J shed 5 bases, with 9 bases lying between them. CDR3 length: 13 amino acids. As DNA, the CDR3 is TGTGCCAGCAGTTTAGCGGGTTTTTATGGCTACACCTTC. It yields the protein CASSLAGFYGYTF.

This clone was observed a single time. The V call is TRBV14, the J call TRBJ2-1, with D tentatively TRBD2 (6 bases). The V end was cut by 1 base, the J end by 10 bases, with 11 bases between. Germline V CDR1 and CDR2: SGHDN, FVKESK. The CDR3 is 13 amino acids. CDR3 DNA: TGTGCCAGCAGCCAAGGGGCGGGACTGGAGCAGTTCTTC. It is translated as CASSQGAGLEQFF.

The chain uses TRBV28 and TRBJ1-3; D remains ambiguous. In germline, CDR1 is MDHEN, CDR2 SYDVKM. Between the trimmed V and J ends, which lost 8 bases and 0 bases, there was a span of 11 bases. The CDR3 totals 14 residues. The CDR3 loop is CASEDGRSGNTIYF. CDR3 DNA sequence: TGTGCCAGCGAGGACGGCCGCTCTGGAAACACCATATATTTT. Combining the CDR3 with reference TRBV28 and TRBJ1-3 gives the whole variable domain DVKVTQSSRYLVKRTGEKVFLECVQDMDHENMFWYRQDPGLGLRLIYFSYDVKMKEKGDIPEGYSVSREKKERFSLILESASTNQTSMYLCASEDGRSGNTIYFGEGSWLTVV.

V gene TRBV28 combines with J gene TRBJ1-1; no firm D call. The CDR3 sequence is 13 residues long. Deletions cut 4 bases from V and 2 bases from J, with 8 bases between. Per the germline V gene, CDR1 is MDHEN and CDR2 is SYDVKM. The CDR3 sequence is CASSYTENTEAFF. The CDR3 DNA is TGTGCCAGCAGTTATACAGAAAACACTGAAGCTTTCTTT.